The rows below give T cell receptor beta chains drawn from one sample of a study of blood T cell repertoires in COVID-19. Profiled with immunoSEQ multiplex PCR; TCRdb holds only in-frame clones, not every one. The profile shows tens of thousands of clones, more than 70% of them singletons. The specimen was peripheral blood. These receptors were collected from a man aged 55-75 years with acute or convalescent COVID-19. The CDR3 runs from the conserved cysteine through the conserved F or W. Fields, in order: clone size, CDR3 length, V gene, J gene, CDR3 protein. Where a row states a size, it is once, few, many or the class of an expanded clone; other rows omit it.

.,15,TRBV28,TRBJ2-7,CASSLGLAGTYEQYF
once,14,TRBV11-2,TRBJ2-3,CASSSGTVGGTQYF
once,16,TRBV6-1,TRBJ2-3,CASSEAGTSRTDTQYF
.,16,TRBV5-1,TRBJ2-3,CASSPTSDSRTDTQYF
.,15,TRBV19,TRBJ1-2,CASSTPGTANYGYTF
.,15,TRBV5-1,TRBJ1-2,CASSLTGDHNYGYTF
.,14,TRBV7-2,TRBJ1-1,CASSFRTFGTEAFF
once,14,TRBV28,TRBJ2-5,CASSLGGSQETQYF
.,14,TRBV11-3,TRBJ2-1,CASSLLVLNNEQFF
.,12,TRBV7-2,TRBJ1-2,CASSLGTGKVTF
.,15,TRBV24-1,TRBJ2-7,CATSDLRGTSGNLYF
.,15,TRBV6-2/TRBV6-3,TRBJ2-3,CASSLGLAATDTQYF
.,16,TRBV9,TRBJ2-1,CASSPRSGGMNNEQFF
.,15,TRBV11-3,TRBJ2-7,CASRDRDTHSYEQYF
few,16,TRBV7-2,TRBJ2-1,CASSSWRGRDYNEQFF
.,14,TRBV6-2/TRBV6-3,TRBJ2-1,CASSYRATENEQFF
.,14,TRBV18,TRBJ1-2,CASSPFTENYGYTF
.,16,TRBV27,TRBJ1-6,CASSSSGVPYNSPLHF
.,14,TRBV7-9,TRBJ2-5,CASSTSGAQETQYF
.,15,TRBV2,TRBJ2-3,CANRLPGQYTDTQYF
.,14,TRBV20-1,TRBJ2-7,CSASGDRTIYEQYF
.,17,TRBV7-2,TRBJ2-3,CASSLDLAGGLTDTQYF
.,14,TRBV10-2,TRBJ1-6,CASRTDRKDSPLHF
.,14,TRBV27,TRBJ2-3,CASSLKWATDTQYF
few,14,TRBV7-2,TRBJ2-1,CASSLARFGEGQFF
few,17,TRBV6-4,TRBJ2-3,CASSAAPGQGATDTQYF
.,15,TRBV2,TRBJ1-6,CASSPTRAYNSPLHF
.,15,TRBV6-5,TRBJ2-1,CASTLLAGSYNEQFF
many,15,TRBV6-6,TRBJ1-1,CASSYDARRGTEAFF
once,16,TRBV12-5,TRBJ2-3,CASALGTSGSTDTQYF
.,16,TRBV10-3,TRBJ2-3,CAISDYSGGRGDTQYF
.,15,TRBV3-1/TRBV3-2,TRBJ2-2,CASSYRGLGTGELFF
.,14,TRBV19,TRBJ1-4,CASSPPDRSEKLFF
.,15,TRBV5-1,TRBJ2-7,CASSLEPGNPYEQYF
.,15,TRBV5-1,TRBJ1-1,CASSLGRQFDTEAFF
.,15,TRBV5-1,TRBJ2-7,CASSLDPGLANEQYF
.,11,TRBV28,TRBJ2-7,CASTQSYEQYF
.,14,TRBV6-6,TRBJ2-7,CASRGTGERYEQYF
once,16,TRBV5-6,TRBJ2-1,CASSRGGTRGYNEQFF
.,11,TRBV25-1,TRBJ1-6,CASSEGGRAHF
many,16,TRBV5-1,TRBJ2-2,CASSLDGGSNTGELFF